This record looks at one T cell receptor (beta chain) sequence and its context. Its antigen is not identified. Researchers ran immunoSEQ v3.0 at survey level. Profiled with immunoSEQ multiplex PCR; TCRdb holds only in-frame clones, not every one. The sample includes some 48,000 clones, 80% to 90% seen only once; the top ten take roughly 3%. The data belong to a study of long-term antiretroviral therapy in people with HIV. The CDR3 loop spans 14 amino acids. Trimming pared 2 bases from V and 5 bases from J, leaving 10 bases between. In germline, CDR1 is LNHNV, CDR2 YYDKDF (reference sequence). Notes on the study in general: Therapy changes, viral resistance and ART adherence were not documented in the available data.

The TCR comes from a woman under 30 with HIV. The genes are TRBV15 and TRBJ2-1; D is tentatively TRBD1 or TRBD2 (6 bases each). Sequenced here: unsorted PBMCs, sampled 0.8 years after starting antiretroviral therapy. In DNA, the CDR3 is TGTGCCACCAGCAGACCGGGGGACAACAATGAGCAGTTCTTC. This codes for CATSRPGDNNEQFF.